This TCR beta chain is drawn from a study of cytomegalovirus exposure and HLA in healthy donors. Of note for this clone: What it binds is not known.

This CDR3 region has 15 residues. Germline CDR1 and CDR2: LGHNA and YNFKEQ. V lost 2 bases and J lost 7; bases outside the gene matches: 3. The PCR used 60 Vbeta and 13 Jbeta primers. Profiling relied on immunoSEQ multiplex PCR, and the TCRdb table lists in-frame clones only, not all of them. The repertoire holds some 120,000 clones, with 75% as singletons. Study results and limitations: The later analysis indicated that the majority of CMV-associated TCR beta chains appeared HLA-restricted.

This chain uses TRBV4-2 with TRBJ2-1; 12 bases fit TRBD2. Material: PBMCs. The sequence was collected from a young man in good health and CMV-seronegative. Written as DNA, the CDR3 is TGTGCCAGCAGCCAACGGACTAGCGGGGCAAATGAGCAGTTCTTC. Its translation is CASSQRTSGANEQFF.